One and the same sample provided the 28 T cell receptor beta chains below, sequenced in a study of control samples from healthy donors and cancer patients. Repertoires were generated with immunoSEQ multiplex PCR, while TCRdb's copy carries only in-frame clones and drops some. The sample comprises 90,000 or so clones, roughly 89% of which are singletons, and 7.5% to 8% rests with the top ten. Sequences were obtained from blood. The receptors were sampled from a woman in her sixties or seventies in good health.

The gene calls are TRBV28 and TRBJ1-6; maybe TRBD1 (5 bases). The CDR3 has 18 residues. Trimming pared 6 bases from V and 0 bases from J, leaving 18 bases between. Germline values: CDR1 MDHEN, CDR2 SYDVKM. The CDR3 reads CASRSPSGPSSYNSPLHF. The CDR3 bases are TGTGCCAGCAGGTCTCCCTCGGGGCCAAGCTCCTATAATTCACCCCTCCACTTT.

V gene TRBV6-5 combines with J gene TRBJ1-1; D gene uncertain. The CDR3 contains 14 residues. The V gene lost 7 bases and the J gene lost 3 bases, with 15 bases spanning the gap. In germline, CDR1 is MNHEY, CDR2 SVGAGI. The CDR3 loop reads CASIPGLPDTEAFF. Here the CDR3 DNA reads TGTGCCAGCATTCCGGGCCTTCCAGACACTGAAGCTTTCTTT.

The chain carries TRBV9 and TRBJ2-6; D is unresolved. The CDR3 runs to 12 residues. The V and J ends lost 4 bases and 1 base respectively, with 0 bases between them. The germline V gene encodes CDR1 SGDLS and CDR2 YYNGEE. CDR3 nucleotide sequence: TGTGCCAGCAGCTCTGGGGCCAACGTCCTGACTTTC. Its protein is CASSSGANVLTF.

The chain is built from TRBV5-1 and TRBJ2-7, with D possibly being TRBD2 (8 bases). V was pared by 4 bases and J by 3 bases, with 20 bases between. Germline CDR1 and CDR2: SGHRS and YFSETQ. The CDR3 has 16 residues. CDR3 bases: TGCGCCAGCAGCCCAGTACCGACAGGGACTAGCTACGAGCAGTACTTC. The encoded protein is CASSPVPTGTSYEQYF.

This chain joins TRBV6-4 and TRBJ1-6; the D is unclear. Germline V lookup: CDR1 MRHNA, CDR2 SNTAGT. The CDR3 spans 13 residues. Between the trimmed V and J ends, which lost 4 bases and 7 bases, there was a span of 8 bases. CDR3 sequence (DNA): TGTGCCAGCAGTGCGGAGGGAAATTCACCCCTCCACTTT. It specifies CASSAEGNSPLHF.

A single count supports this clone. The chain carries TRBV4-1 and TRBJ2-1; 8 bases line up with TRBD2. Germline CDR1 is MGHRA and CDR2 is YSYEKL. The V gene end was trimmed by 7 bases and the J gene end by 6 bases; junction bases not matched to a gene: 11. CDR3 length equals 15 residues. The CDR3 DNA reads TGCGCCAGCACTAAAGGGGGGACTAGAGTCAATGAGCAGTTCTTC. It codes for CASTKGGTRVNEQFF.

The chain recombines TRBV7-6 with TRBJ2-3, with no clear D. CDR3 length: 15 residues. CDR1 and CDR2 from the germline V gene are SGHVS and FNYEAQ. V was trimmed by 5 bases and J by 2 bases, leaving 14 bases between them. CDR3 nucleotide sequence: TGTGCCAGCAGCCTAAAGGGAATCATCACAGATACGCAGTATTTT. Translating it yields CASSLKGIITDTQYF.

The chain carries TRBV3-1 (or the pseudogene TRBV3-2) and TRBJ1-2; the D is unclear. Trimming removed 1 base from V and 0 bases from J, with 6 bases in between. This CDR3 comprises 14 residues. The germline CDR1 and CDR2 sequences are LGHDT and YNNKEL (reference sequence). As DNA, the CDR3 is TGTGCCAGCAGCCAAGTGGAACCTAACTATGGCTACACCTTC. Translated, it gives CASSQVEPNYGYTF.

This clone came up once. The V and J genes are TRBV21-1 and TRBJ2-1; TRBD2, the table's D call, was not compared with the DNA. TRBV21-1 is a pseudogene segment. There are 17 residues in the CDR3. CDR3 sequence: CASSKVTSGRSYNEQFF. In nucleotides, the CDR3 is TGTGCCAGCAGCAAAGTCACTAGCGGGAGGTCCTACAATGAGCAGTTCTTC.

J is TRBJ1-1 and V is TRBV7-3; 7 bases are a match to TRBD1. The CDR3 length is 15 residues. V shed 5 bases, J shed 5 bases, and the junction held 11 bases outside the gene matches. Looked up from germline, CDR1 is SGHTA and CDR2 is FQGTGA. The CDR3 spells CASSPEAGGRTEAFF. The CDR3 bases are TGTGCCAGCAGCCCCGAGGCAGGGGGAAGGACTGAAGCTTTCTTT.

The chain uses TRBV11-3 and TRBJ2-7; D assignment may be TRBD1 or TRBD2 (5 bases each). The germline V and J ends were trimmed by 8 bases and 2 bases, with 19 bases remaining between them. The CDR3 loop spans 15 amino acids. Per germline, CDR1 SGHNT and CDR2 YENEEA. The CDR3 is CASGPGTLRAYEQYF. CDR3 nucleotide sequence: TGTGCCAGCGGCCCCGGGACCCTCCGGGCCTACGAGCAGTACTTC.

This chain connects TRBV4-1 to TRBJ2-1; tentative D call: TRBD1 (7 bases). Trimming removed 2 bases from V and 4 bases from J, with 33 bases in between. The CDR3 sequence is 22 residues long. Looked up from germline, CDR1 is MGHRA and CDR2 is YSYEKL. The CDR3 reads CASSQIRPGGPVRTGFYNEQFF. CDR3 sequence (DNA): TGCGCCAGCAGCCAAATCCGCCCCGGGGGTCCCGTTAGGACAGGATTTTACAATGAGCAGTTCTTC.

The chain couples TRBV7-9 to TRBJ2-7; no definite D call. Germline V CDR1 and CDR2: SEHNR, FQNEAQ (reference sequence). The CDR3 contains 17 residues. V shed 2 bases and J shed 6 bases, with 23 bases lying between them. The CDR3 protein is CASSLPGLGLRSGEQYF. DNA of the CDR3: TGTGCCAGCAGCTTACCCGGATTAGGATTACGGTCGGGCGAGCAGTACTTC.

The chain employs TRBV2 and TRBJ2-1; maybe TRBD2 (5 bases). Trimming removed 0 bases from V and 4 bases from J, with 10 bases in between. From germline, CDR1 is SNHLY and CDR2 FYNNEI. This CDR3 comprises 15 residues. For the CDR3, the DNA is TGTGCCAGCAGTGAAGCGTCGGGCGGGTACAATGAGCAGTTCTTC. Protein sequence: CASSEASGGYNEQFF.

The chain employs TRBV19 and TRBJ2-3; the match to TRBD1 covers 8 bases. V dropped 7 bases and J dropped 6; count of bases not matched to a gene: 6. The CDR3 contains 13 residues. CDR1 and CDR2 from the germline V gene are LNHDA and SQIVND (reference sequence). This CDR3 is CASIPGGADTQYF. The CDR3, as DNA: TGTGCCAGTATACCAGGGGGCGCGGATACGCAGTATTTT.

This chain joins TRBV2 and TRBJ2-3; 7 bases are shared with TRBD1. The CDR3 contains 15 residues. Germline lookup yields CDR1 SNHLY and CDR2 FYNNEI. After removal of 5 bases from V and 1 base from J, the junction contained 6 bases not matched to a gene. The CDR3 loop is CASSLIDRGTDTQYF. The CDR3 nucleotides are TGTGCCAGCAGTTTGATCGACAGGGGCACAGATACGCAGTATTTT.

V and J are TRBV7-2 and TRBJ2-1; D call uncertain. Looked up from germline, CDR1 is SGHTA and CDR2 is FQGNSA. There are 16 residues in the CDR3. Between the trimmed V and J ends, which lost 4 bases and 0 bases, there was a span of 13 bases. Here the CDR3 reads CASSSFPRSSYNEQFF. As DNA, the CDR3 is TGTGCCAGCAGCTCATTCCCTAGGAGCTCCTACAATGAGCAGTTCTTC.

In its sample, this clone was seen a few times. The chain links TRBV21-1 to TRBJ1-1; the table gives TRBD1 as D, unverified against the DNA. TRBV21-1 corresponds to a pseudogene. There are 19 residues in the CDR3. CDR3 amino acids: CASSKVSSGGRGRNTEAFF. CDR3 nucleotides: TGTGCCAGCAGCAAAGTTTCGTCAGGGGGCCGCGGTCGGAACACTGAAGCTTTCTTT.

J is TRBJ2-3 and V is TRBV6-2 or TRBV6-3; weak D call: TRBD2 (7 bases). Looked up from germline, CDR1 is MNHEY and CDR2 is SVGEGT. This CDR3 is 15 amino acids long. V was clipped by 4 bases and J by 2 bases, with 13 bases between them. CDR3: CASSSVGGATDTQYF. The CDR3 DNA follows: TGTGCCAGCAGTTCGGTAGGGGGGGCCACAGATACGCAGTATTTT.

This clone has just a few counts. The chain carries TRBV18 and TRBJ1-5; TRBD1 is a possible D gene (6 bases). Trimming shortened V by 0 bases and J by 0 bases, and 12 bases separated the two germline ends. The CDR3 has 17 residues. Germline CDR1 and CDR2: KGHSH and LQKENI. CDR3 nucleotide sequence: TGTGCCAGCTCACCACCGGGGACACCTTATAGCAATCAGCCCCAGCATTTT. The encoded protein is CASSPPGTPYSNQPQHF. The entire variable domain, with the rest obtained from reference TRBV18 and TRBJ1-5, is as follows: NAGVMQNPRHLVRRRGQEARLRCSPMKGHSHVYWYRQLPEEGLKFMVYLQKENIIDESGMPKERFSAEFPKEGPSILRIQQVVRGDSAAYFCASSPPGTPYSNQPQHFGDGTRLSIL.

The rearrangement joins TRBV6-5 to TRBJ1-6; TRBD1 aligns across 7 bases. The CDR3 runs to 12 residues. V lost 5 bases, J lost 11 bases, and 3 bases stayed unmatched. CDR1 is MNHEY and CDR2 is SVGAGI in the germline V gene. The DNA of the CDR3 is TGTGCCAGCAGTAAGACAGGGACACCCCTCCACTTT. Amino acid sequence: CASSKTGTPLHF.

The gene calls are TRBV19 and TRBJ2-2, with 10 nucleotides matching TRBD1. Germline CDR1 and CDR2: LNHDA and SQIVND (reference sequence). CDR3 length equals 13 residues. The V and J ends lost 8 bases and 7 bases, in that order; junction bases with no gene match: 4. The CDR3 nucleotides are TGTGCCAGTGACAGGGGGCTTGGCGGGGAGCTGTTTTTT. Translating gives CASDRGLGGELFF.

The chain carries TRBV19 and TRBJ1-6; D might be TRBD1 (6 bases). The CDR3 has 14 residues. V was trimmed by 8 bases and J by 7 bases, leaving 15 bases between them. Germline V gene sequence: CDR1 LNHDA, CDR2 SQIVND (reference sequence). As DNA, the CDR3 is TGTGCCAGTTCGCAGGACAGCCAAAATTCACCCCTCCACTTT. Its protein is CASSQDSQNSPLHF.

The chain links TRBV7-2 to TRBJ2-7; D unclear. Trimming shortened V by 0 bases and J by 2 bases, and 5 bases separated the two germline ends. Germline assignment: CDR1 SGHTA and CDR2 FQGNSA. CDR3 length: 13 amino acids. The chain's CDR3 is CASSLAGPYEQYF. The CDR3 DNA follows: TGTGCCAGCAGCTTAGCAGGTCCCTACGAGCAGTACTTC.

V and J are TRBV30 and TRBJ2-7; D might be TRBD1 (6 bases). The CDR3 loop spans 20 amino acids. V lost 3 bases and J 0 bases, leaving 30 bases between the germline ends. Germline CDR1 is GTSNPN and CDR2 is SVGIG (reference sequence). CDR3 coding DNA: TGTGCCTGGAGCCCCCAGGGTGGGGGCTGGAAGACCGGTAGCTCCTACGAGCAGTACTTC. It translates to CAWSPQGGGWKTGSSYEQYF. The variable domain in full, completed from reference TRBV30 and TRBJ2-7, reads SQTIHQWPATLVQPVGSPLSLECTVEGTSNPNLYWYRQAAGRGLQLLFYSVGIGQISSEVPQNLSASRPQDRQFILSSKKLLLSDSGFYLCAWSPQGGGWKTGSSYEQYFGPGTRLTVT.

The chain is built from TRBV5-1 and TRBJ2-7; 9 bases are shared with TRBD2. V lost 3 bases and J lost 3; bases outside the gene matches: 7. This CDR3 has 15 amino acids. Germline CDR1 SGHRS, CDR2 YFSETQ. CDR3 in amino acids: CASSSLAGVIYEQYF. CDR3 in DNA: TGCGCCAGCAGCTCGTTAGCGGGAGTTATCTACGAGCAGTACTTC.

The rearrangement links TRBV2 to TRBJ1-1, with D possibly being TRBD1 (6 bases). In germline, CDR1 is SNHLY, CDR2 FYNNEI. V dropped 3 bases and J dropped 0 bases, with 11 bases sitting between them. This CDR3 is 15 amino acids long. CDR3 loop: CASSDRGLMNTEAFF. CDR3 coding DNA: TGTGCCAGCAGTGACAGGGGCCTAATGAACACTGAAGCTTTCTTT.

This sequence joins TRBV10-3 and TRBJ1-2; 9 bases fit TRBD1. This CDR3 spans 15 amino acids. With V trimmed by 6 bases and J by 2 bases, 7 bases remained unmatched. The germline CDR1 and CDR2 sequences are ENHRY and SYGVKD. The CDR3 bases are TGTGCCATCAGGGGGGGCGGGACAGGGAACTATGGCTACACCTTC. Encoded protein: CAIRGGGTGNYGYTF.